This is a list of T cell receptor beta chains from one sample in a study of cytomegalovirus exposure and HLA in healthy donors. The table came from immunoSEQ multiplex PCR; TCRdb's copy has only in-frame clones and leaves some out. The data contain under 150,000 clones, around four fifths of them singletons. Sequenced sample: PBMCs. The receptors were sampled from a woman between 35 and 50 years old in good health and CMV-seropositive. CDR3s leave out the opening cysteine and the closing phenylalanine or tryptophan. Clone size is not always given. Where it is, it says once, few, many or a class for expanded clones.

>.|TRBJ2-1|TRBV5-8
ASSSGTGEHNEQF
>.|TRBJ1-1|TRBV7-9
ASSPPGNTEAF
>.|TRBJ2-7|TRBV6-5
ASSYLGAYEQY
>.|TRBJ1-2|TRBV5-1
ASSSWEQDGYGYT
>.|TRBJ1-1|TRBV2
ASSEHGNTEAF
>.|TRBJ2-1|TRBV9
ASSVGASSGPYNEQF
>once|TRBJ2-6|TRBV6-6
ASSSDWISGANVLT
>.|TRBJ2-5|TRBV30
AWSVSGGEETQY
>.|TRBJ1-5|TRBV7-8
ASSTLPALTGSQH
>large|TRBJ2-2|TRBV5-1
ASSRDRVDTGELF
>.|TRBJ2-1|TRBV7-2
ASSFLAGQYHNEQF
>.|TRBJ1-4|TRBV28
ASSLGQGTEKLF
>.|TRBJ2-1|TRBV6-1
ASTRTGLNNEQF
>few|TRBJ2-7|TRBV7-6
ASSPMTDWPEQY
>.|TRBJ2-1|TRBV5-1
ASGLNTNNEQF
>.|TRBJ1-2|TRBV10-3
AISDGTGVGGYT
>.|TRBJ2-1|TRBV7-2
ASSLAPSGAVEQF
>few|TRBJ1-1|TRBV6-1
ASSDRQGNTEAF
>.|TRBJ2-1|TRBV5-1
ASSLGQGLYEQF
>.|TRBJ2-7|TRBV5-6
ASSSTNRGRAEQY
>few|TRBJ2-3|TRBV28
ASSIWDKDTQY
>.|TRBJ2-3|TRBV12-5
ASGPGLAESSTDTQY
>.|TRBJ2-7|TRBV7-2
ASSQTPRQFHKHEQY
>.|TRBJ1-2|TRBV7-3
ASSRNPGYGYT
>.|TRBJ1-1|TRBV19
ASTLGQGRDTEAF
>.|TRBJ2-7|TRBV28
ASSFLGTLVYEQY
>.|TRBJ1-2|TRBV30
AWRTPGGGPYGYT
>.|TRBJ1-2|TRBV5-3
ARSYGTGPNDYGYT
>.|TRBJ1-5|TRBV27
ASSWDRGHQPQH
>.|TRBJ2-3|TRBV7-3
ASRLGGGTDTQY